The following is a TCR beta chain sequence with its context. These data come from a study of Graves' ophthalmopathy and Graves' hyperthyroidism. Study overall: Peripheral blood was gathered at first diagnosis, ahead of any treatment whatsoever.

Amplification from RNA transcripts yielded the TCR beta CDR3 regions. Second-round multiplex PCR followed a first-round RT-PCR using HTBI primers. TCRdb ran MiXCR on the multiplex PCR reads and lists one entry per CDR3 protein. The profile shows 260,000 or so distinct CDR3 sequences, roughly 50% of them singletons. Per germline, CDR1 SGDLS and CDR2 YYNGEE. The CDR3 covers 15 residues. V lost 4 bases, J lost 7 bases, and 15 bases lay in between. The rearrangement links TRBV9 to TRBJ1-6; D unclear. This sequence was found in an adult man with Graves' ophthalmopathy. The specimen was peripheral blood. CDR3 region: CASSFSSDRNSPLHF. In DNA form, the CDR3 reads TGTGCCAGCAGCTTTTCTTCGGACCGAAATTCACCCCTCCACTTT.